A single sample gave rise to the 23 T cell receptor beta chains below, sequenced in a study of blood T cell repertoires in COVID-19. Some clones are missing from TCRdb's copy, which holds only in-frame ones; the method was immunoSEQ multiplex PCR. The sample consists of roughly 130,000 clones, around 80% of them appearing once. Sequenced: peripheral blood. Source of these receptors: a man older than 75 with acute or convalescent COVID-19.

This clone was seen only once. The J gene is TRBJ2-1, the V gene TRBV27; 7 bases are a match to TRBD1. The CDR3 covers 14 residues. Germline loops: CDR1 MNHEY, CDR2 SMNVEV (reference sequence). Trimming took 3 bases from V and 2 from J; bases not matched to a gene: 1. The CDR3 loop is CASSLGQTYNEQFF. The CDR3, as DNA: TGTGCCAGCAGTTTGGGACAGACCTACAATGAGCAGTTCTTC.

The V and J genes are TRBV12-3 or TRBV12-4 and TRBJ2-3; D uncertain. The V end lost 2 bases, the J end lost 4 bases, and 4 bases lay between the germline ends. The CDR3 spans 12 residues. CDR3 amino acids: CASSLSADTQYF. CDR3 coding DNA: TGTGCCAGCAGTTTATCTGCAGATACGCAGTATTTT.

In DNA, the CDR3 is TGTGCCATCACCAGGGACAGCTCCTACGAGCAGTACTTC. Amino acid sequence: CAITRDSSYEQYF. V gene TRBV10-3 combines with J gene TRBJ2-7, with 7 bases matching TRBD1. Germline-derived CDR1 and CDR2 are ENHRY and SYGVKD. J was trimmed by 0 bases and V by 7 bases; bases with no gene match: 3. This CDR3 spans 13 amino acids.

The chain combines TRBV11-2 with TRBJ2-5; D may be TRBD2 (5 bases). Germline V lookup: CDR1 SGHAT, CDR2 FQNNGV. The CDR3 is made up of 19 amino acids. V was pared by 1 base and J by 2 bases, with 23 bases between. Here the CDR3 DNA reads TGTGCCAGCAGCTTAGGTTCGAGTGTCCTAGCAAGTCCTCAAGAGACCCAGTACTTC. This gives the protein CASSLGSSVLASPQETQYF.

This clone came up a few times. The chain joins TRBV28 to TRBJ2-7, with 10 bases matching TRBD1. Trimming cost V 4 bases and J 3 bases; bases outside gene matches: 6. CDR3 length: 15 amino acids. CDR1 is MDHEN, CDR2 SYDVKM, per germline. CDR3 residues: CASSSPGQGDYEQYF. In nucleotides, the CDR3 is TGTGCCAGCAGTTCCCCCGGACAGGGGGACTACGAGCAGTACTTC.

This clone was found once. The rearrangement links TRBV5-1 to TRBJ1-1; D is uncertain. Germline V gene sequence: CDR1 SGHRS, CDR2 YFSETQ. V was shortened by 1 base and J by 1 base, with 8 bases between the two germline ends. CDR3 length equals 14 residues. The CDR3 DNA reads as TGCGCCAGCAGCTTGCAAACGGGGAACACTGAAGCTTTCTTT. Translation: CASSLQTGNTEAFF. Together with reference TRBV5-1 and TRBJ1-1, the CDR3 gives the full variable domain: KAGVTQTPRYLIKTRGQQVTLSCSPISGHRSVSWYQQTPGQGLQFLFEYFSETQRNKGNFPGRFSGRQFSNSRSEMNVSTLELGDSALYLCASSLQTGNTEAFFGQGTRLTVV.

In its sample, this clone was seen once. The V gene is TRBV7-2, the J gene TRBJ2-1, with TRBD1 matching over 8 bases. The CDR3 covers 14 residues. CDR1 is SGHTA, CDR2 FQGNSA, per germline. Trimming cost V 5 bases and J 7 bases; bases outside gene matches: 7. The CDR3: CASSARTGSNEQFF. CDR3 bases: TGTGCCAGCAGCGCTCGGACAGGGTCGAATGAGCAGTTCTTC.

The chain joins TRBV6-5 to TRBJ2-7, with a possible D match to TRBD2 (6 bases). This CDR3 contains 14 residues. CDR1 and CDR2 (germline): MNHEY, SVGAGI. Trimming pared 6 bases from V and 0 bases from J, leaving 12 bases between. The CDR3 loop is CASRPGTLSYEQYF. The CDR3 DNA reads as TGTGCCAGCAGGCCGGGGACTCTCTCCTACGAGCAGTACTTC.

This clone occurred once. The sample carries other DNA sequences with the same CDR3. J is TRBJ2-5 and V is TRBV7-2; D gene uncertain. V shed 2 bases and J shed 5 bases, with 6 bases lying between them. The CDR3 is 12 residues long. Germline-derived CDR1 and CDR2 are SGHTA and FQGNSA. The CDR3 DNA reads as TGTGCCAGCAGCTTATTGAGGGAGACCCAGTACTTC. Protein product: CASSLLRETQYF.

The gene calls are TRBV18 and TRBJ1-2; 7 bases fit TRBD1. The germline V gene encodes CDR1 KGHSH and CDR2 LQKENI. This CDR3 is 18 amino acids long. Trimming took 1 base from V and 3 from J; bases not matched to a gene: 14. This CDR3 is CASSPLGATGSGDYGYTF. CDR3 coding DNA: TGTGCCAGCTCACCACTAGGGGCGACAGGGTCAGGCGACTATGGCTACACCTTC.

The chain employs TRBV7-9 and TRBJ1-4; weak D call: TRBD1 (6 bases). The V and J ends lost 5 bases and 8 bases respectively, with 15 bases between them. This CDR3 spans 14 amino acids. CDR1 SEHNR and CDR2 FQNEAQ come from the germline V gene (reference sequence). In nucleotides, the CDR3 is TGTGCCAGCAGCGAATTCCGGGACACCGAAAAACTGTTTTTT. Its protein is CASSEFRDTEKLFF.

CDR3 region: CASSPQRGGYNEQFF. CDR3 nucleotides: TGTGCCAGCTCACCTCAGCGGGGGGGGTACAATGAGCAGTTCTTC. The chain links TRBV18 to TRBJ2-1, with 10 bases fitting TRBD2. The CDR3 consists of 15 residues. The junction had 3 bases not matched to a gene; V was cut back by 3 bases and J by 4 bases. Germline-derived CDR1 and CDR2 are KGHSH and LQKENI.

V gene TRBV11-2 combines with J gene TRBJ2-5; 11 positions match TRBD2. Germline CDR1 SGHAT, CDR2 FQNNGV. V gave up 1 base and J gave up 1 base; unmatched junction bases: 2. The CDR3 sequence is 16 residues long. CDR3 bases: TGTGCCAGCAGCTTAGTACTAGCGGGGGCCCAAGAGACCCAGTACTTC. Translation: CASSLVLAGAQETQYF.

This sequence joins TRBV9 and TRBJ2-7; weak D call: TRBD1 (5 bases). The CDR3 is 12 residues long. Germline CDR1 SGDLS, CDR2 YYNGEE. V gave up 4 bases and J gave up 2 bases, with 7 bases separating them. CDR3 sequence: CASSTGTYEQYF. In DNA form, the CDR3 reads TGTGCCAGCAGCACAGGAACCTACGAGCAGTACTTC.

The chain employs TRBV3-1 (or the pseudogene TRBV3-2) and TRBJ1-2, with D hard to call. This CDR3 has 12 amino acids. Germline V gene sequence: CDR1 LGHDT, CDR2 YNNKEL (reference sequence). V lost 3 bases and J 8 bases, leaving 10 bases between the germline ends. The CDR3 DNA is TGTGCCAGCAGCCACGGACGGGGAGGCTACACCTTC. This translates into CASSHGRGGYTF.

The rearrangement uses TRBV18 and TRBJ2-1; the match to TRBD2 covers 12 bases. The CDR3 runs 16 residues. Germline V gives CDR1 KGHSH, CDR2 LQKENI. V lost 0 bases, J lost 4 bases, and 1 base stayed unmatched. The CDR3 sequence is CASSPPTSGGYNEQFF. The DNA of the CDR3 is TGTGCCAGCTCACCACCGACTAGCGGGGGTTACAATGAGCAGTTCTTC.

CDR3 amino acids: CASGRQQSTDTQYF. In DNA form, the CDR3 reads TGTGCCAGCGGAAGACAGCAGAGCACAGATACGCAGTATTTT. The rearrangement uses TRBV7-3 and TRBJ2-3, with TRBD1 as a possible D gene (5 bases). CDR3 length: 14 amino acids. Germline V lookup: CDR1 SGHTA, CDR2 FQGTGA. V lost 8 bases to trimming and J lost 0 bases, with 12 bases between them. The entire variable domain, with the rest obtained from reference TRBV7-3 and TRBJ2-3, is as follows: GAGVSQTPSNKVTEKGKYVELRCDPISGHTALYWYRQSLGQGPEFLIYFQGTGAADDSGLPNDRFFAVRPEGSVSTLKIQRTERGDSAVYLCASGRQQSTDTQYFGPGTRLTVL.

This clone occurred once. This chain joins TRBV27 and TRBJ2-3; D perhaps matches TRBD2 (5 bases). V lost 5 bases and J lost 3, with 27 bases in between. The CDR3 length is 19 residues. CDR1 is MNHEY and CDR2 is SMNVEV in the germline V gene (reference sequence). The CDR3 loop is CASSTLRDPKPQKTDTQYF. The CDR3 DNA sequence: TGTGCCAGCAGTACCTTGAGGGATCCAAAACCTCAAAAAACAGATACGCAGTATTTT.

This clone was picked up a small number of times. The chain couples TRBV11-2 to TRBJ2-7; no reliable D call. Germline V gene lookup returns CDR1 SGHAT and CDR2 FQNNGV. Trimming stripped 0 bases from V and 2 bases from J, with 11 bases between. This CDR3 contains 15 residues. CDR3 in DNA: TGTGCCAGCAGCTTAGACGTCGCAGGAACCTACGAGCAGTACTTC. This codes for CASSLDVAGTYEQYF.

The rearrangement uses TRBV7-3 and TRBJ2-1; 9 bases agree with TRBD2. Germline V CDR1 and CDR2: SGHTA, FQGTGA. CDR3 length: 16 residues. Losses at the gene ends were 6 bases for V and 4 bases for J; bases not matched to a gene: 10. CDR3 bases: TGTGCCAGCAGTTCCCCCGGGGGACTAGCTTACAATGAGCAGTTCTTC. Its protein product is CASSSPGGLAYNEQFF.

The genes are TRBV6-2 or TRBV6-3 and TRBJ2-6; D perhaps matches TRBD2 (6 bases). The germline V gene encodes CDR1 MNHEY and CDR2 SVGEGT. The CDR3 has 18 amino acids. V was trimmed by 2 bases and J by 1 base, leaving 15 bases between them. CDR3 DNA sequence: TGTGCCAGCAGTTACCAGAATTACGGGGGATCTGGGGCCAACGTCCTGACTTTC. Translating it yields CASSYQNYGGSGANVLTF.

The rearrangement links TRBV5-5 to TRBJ1-2, with D unclear. CDR1 and CDR2 from the germline V gene are SGHKS and YYEKEE (reference sequence). There are 15 residues in the CDR3. V dropped 0 bases and J dropped 2 bases, with 11 bases sitting between them. CDR3 bases: TGTGCCAGCAGCTTGGGCGGGAATCCCAACTATGGCTACACCTTC. Translated: CASSLGGNPNYGYTF.

V usage is TRBV5-6 and J usage is TRBJ2-5; 7 bases align to TRBD1. V was pared by 2 bases and J by 4 bases, with 2 bases of the junction left unmatched. Germline CDR1 and CDR2: SGHDT and YYEEEE. The CDR3 loop spans 13 amino acids. CDR3 loop: CASSLGGRETQYF. The DNA of the CDR3 is TGTGCCAGCAGCTTAGGGGGCCGAGAGACCCAGTACTTC.